This T cell receptor beta chain was identified in a study of shared clonotypes between healthy human individuals. Study overall: Serving as donors were a couple of women and a few men, whose ages spanned 18 to 49.

Comments on this clone: This sample includes further DNA sequences coding for the same CDR3.

The naive CD8 fraction comprised CD45RO-negative cells positively selected for CCR7 and excluded terminally differentiated effector memory CD45RA+ cells. The method was immunoSEQ multiplex PCR; TCRdb's version includes in-frame clones alone and lacks a portion of them. The sample has around 560,000 clones; 85% to 95% are singletons. The V gene's germline CDR1 is MNHNS and CDR2 SASEGT. CDR3 length: 11 residues. Trimming pared 6 bases from V and 1 base from J, leaving 4 bases between. The V call is TRBV6-1, the J call TRBJ2-7; the D is unclear. The clonotype originates from a woman in her twenties or thirties in good health. The sequencing sample was made of naive CD8+ T cells sorted from blood. The CDR3 DNA reads as TGTGCCAGCAGAGATTCCTACGAGCAGTACTTC. It yields the protein CASRDSYEQYF.